The TCR beta chain described here comes from a study of blood T cell repertoires in COVID-19. Sequenced by immunoSEQ multiplex PCR; TCRdb stores in-frame clones only, minus some. Seen here are 200,000 or so clones, roughly 80% observed once, and the top ten hold over 9.5%. Looked up from germline, CDR1 is LNHNV and CDR2 is YYDKDF (reference sequence). The CDR3 has 15 residues. The germline V and J ends were trimmed by 3 bases and 8 bases, with 19 bases remaining between them. This sequence originates from a woman over 75 with acute or convalescent COVID-19. This chain links TRBV15 with TRBJ1-2; possible D gene TRBD1, 5 bases. The specimen sequenced was peripheral blood. CDR3 residues: CATSSSRGRVSGYTF. CDR3 nucleotide sequence: TGTGCCACCAGCAGCAGCCGTGGCAGGGTAAGCGGCTACACCTTC. The full variable domain, completed using reference TRBV15 and TRBJ1-2, is DAMVIQNPRYQVTQFGKPVTLSCSQTLNHNVMYWYQQKSSQAPKLLFHYYDKDFNNEADTPDNFQSRRPNTSFCFLDIRSPGLGDTAMYLCATSSSRGRVSGYTFGSGTRLTVV.